Following are 25 T cell receptor beta chains from one sample sequenced in a study of PD-1 blockade in classical Hodgkin lymphoma. TCRdb's table, derived via immunoSEQ multiplex PCR, lists solely in-frame clones and lacks some. The data show about 94,000 clones, 85% to 90% seen once. Patients all relapsed after autologous stem cell transplantation, and there was variation in brentuximab vedotin exposure. The sample consisted of peripheral blood mononuclear cells (PBMCs), taken before the second cycle of nivolumab. The receptors were gathered from a human donor with classical Hodgkin lymphoma.

This clone was seen a handful of times. The chain employs TRBV2 and TRBJ1-4; D remains ambiguous. Trimming took 3 bases from V and 8 from J, leaving 7 bases between them. The CDR3 extends over 12 amino acids. Germline V lookup: CDR1 SNHLY, CDR2 FYNNEI. The CDR3 here is CASSDIQEKLFF. Here the CDR3 DNA reads TGTGCCAGCAGTGATATCCAGGAAAAACTGTTTTTT.

This clone was counted only a few times. V is TRBV2 and J is TRBJ2-2; D might be TRBD1 (5 bases). CDR3 size: 13 residues. V shed 6 bases and J shed 6 bases, with 11 bases lying between them. The germline V gene encodes CDR1 SNHLY and CDR2 FYNNEI. The CDR3 sequence: CASRIQESGELFF. The CDR3 coding sequence is TGTGCCAGCAGGATACAGGAATCCGGGGAGCTGTTTTTT.

The rearrangement joins TRBV9 to TRBJ2-1, with 9 bases matching TRBD2. V lost 3 bases, J lost 8 bases, and 9 bases stayed unmatched. The CDR3 covers 15 residues. CDR1 is SGDLS and CDR2 is YYNGEE in the germline V gene. CDR3 sequence reads: CASSATGTSIYEQFF. CDR3 sequence (DNA): TGTGCCAGCAGCGCCACCGGGACTAGCATCTATGAGCAGTTCTTC.

The genes are TRBV28 and TRBJ2-7; 8 bases line up with TRBD1. The CDR3 is 14 residues long. Germline CDR1 reads MDHEN; CDR2 reads SYDVKM. The J segment lost 6 bases and the V segment lost 5 bases, leaving 9 bases of the junction unmatched. CDR3 in amino acids: CASSPMTGALEQYF. As DNA, the CDR3 is TGTGCCAGCAGTCCCATGACAGGGGCCCTCGAGCAGTACTTC.

J is TRBJ2-7 and V is TRBV28; TRBD1 agrees at 7 bases. Germline-derived CDR1 and CDR2 are MDHEN and SYDVKM. With V trimmed by 5 bases and J by 6 bases, 10 bases remained unmatched. The CDR3 has 14 residues. CDR3 sequence: CASSPPTGSREQYF. The CDR3 nucleotides are TGTGCCAGCAGTCCCCCGACAGGGTCCCGCGAGCAGTACTTC.

V usage is TRBV10-3 and J usage is TRBJ2-2, with D tentatively TRBD2 (5 bases). Germline V gives CDR1 ENHRY, CDR2 SYGVKD. The length of the CDR3 is 15 residues. The V and J ends lost 3 bases and 4 bases respectively, with 12 bases between them. The CDR3 is CAISERGSPTGELFF. The CDR3 region has the DNA TGTGCCATCAGTGAACGTGGGAGCCCCACCGGGGAGCTGTTTTTT.

The gene calls are TRBV28 and TRBJ1-6, with no clear D. Trimming removed 6 bases at V and 0 bases at J, with 9 bases between. The germline CDR1 and CDR2 sequences are MDHEN and SYDVKM. This CDR3 region has 15 residues. CDR3: CASRLKNSYNSPLHF. Here the CDR3 DNA reads TGTGCCAGCAGACTGAAAAACTCCTATAATTCACCCCTCCACTTT.

The gene calls are TRBV7-3 and TRBJ2-3, with TRBD2 matching 9 bases. CDR1 SGHTA and CDR2 FQGTGA come from the germline V gene. Unmatched junction bases numbered 3, after V lost 3 bases and J lost 2 bases. The CDR3 sequence is 15 residues long. The CDR3 protein is CASSLGLALTDTQYF. As DNA, the CDR3 is TGTGCCAGCAGCTTGGGACTAGCCCTCACAGATACGCAGTATTTT.

The rearrangement joins TRBV5-4 to TRBJ2-7; 8 bases fit TRBD1. V dropped 3 bases and J dropped 3; count of bases not matched to a gene: 8. The germline gives CDR1 SGHNT, CDR2 YYREEE (reference sequence). This CDR3 region has 15 residues. For the CDR3, the DNA is TGTGCCAGCAGCTGGAACCAGGGGGCTGTCTACGAGCAGTACTTC. Its protein is CASSWNQGAVYEQYF.

The chain carries TRBV6-5 and TRBJ2-3, with 9 bases matching TRBD1. CDR3 length: 15 amino acids. Trimming at V came to 4 bases and at J to 4 bases, leaving 6 bases not matched to a gene. Germline V gene data show CDR1 as MNHEY and CDR2 as SVGAGI. The CDR3 spells CASSFTGGGSDTQYF. Here the CDR3 DNA reads TGTGCCAGCAGTTTCACAGGGGGCGGGTCAGATACGCAGTATTTT.

The table lists this clone with a count of one. The chain links TRBV9 to TRBJ2-7, with 7 bases aligning to TRBD1. The V and J ends lost 1 base and 4 bases, in that order; junction bases with no gene match: 5. This CDR3 spans 14 amino acids. Germline loops: CDR1 SGDLS, CDR2 YYNGEE. The CDR3 DNA reads as TGTGCCAGCAGCGTATCATCACAGGGGTACGAGCAGTACTTC. Encoded protein: CASSVSSQGYEQYF.

The J gene is TRBJ1-2, the V gene TRBV6-1; no clear D. The CDR3 spans 16 residues. V was clipped by 2 bases and J by 1 base, with 14 bases between them. Germline CDR1 MNHNS, CDR2 SASEGT. The CDR3 DNA sequence: TGTGCCAGCAGTGAATCCTGGCGACTTCTTAACTATGGCTACACCTTC. Its protein product is CASSESWRLLNYGYTF.

The rearrangement joins TRBV7-8 to TRBJ2-7; 11 bases map to TRBD1. The ends lost 7 bases at V and 3 bases at J; junction bases unmatched: 11. The CDR3 contains 16 residues. Germline CDR1 reads SGHVS; CDR2 reads FQNEAQ. This CDR3 is CASIGTGGVLGYEQYF. Here the CDR3 DNA reads TGTGCCAGCATCGGGACAGGGGGAGTACTTGGCTACGAGCAGTACTTC.

This chain connects TRBV2 to TRBJ1-5; D remains ambiguous. V dropped 0 bases and J dropped 2 bases, with 11 bases sitting between them. Germline CDR1 and CDR2: SNHLY and FYNNEI. The CDR3 is 16 amino acids. CDR3 sequence (DNA): TGTGCCAGCAGTGAAGCGCAGTGGAAGGGCAATCAGCCCCAGCATTTT. Its protein is CASSEAQWKGNQPQHF.

This chain's CDR3 is CASSSTKREIWGELFF. The CDR3 coding sequence is TGTGCCAGCAGTTCCACCAAGCGGGAAATATGGGGGGAGCTGTTTTTT. This chain connects TRBV27 to TRBJ2-2, with 7 bases lining up with TRBD2. The J segment lost 8 bases and the V segment lost 4 bases, leaving 13 bases of the junction unmatched. This CDR3 is built from 16 residues. CDR1 and CDR2 (germline): MNHEY, SMNVEV (reference sequence).

The CDR3 sequence is CASSSYQGDYSNQPQHF. The CDR3 DNA reads TGTGCCAGCAGTTCATACCAGGGCGATTATAGCAATCAGCCCCAGCATTTT. V is TRBV28 and J is TRBJ1-5; a weak D match, TRBD1 (5 bases). CDR1 and CDR2 from the germline V gene are MDHEN and SYDVKM. The germline V and J ends were trimmed by 4 bases and 0 bases, with 16 bases remaining between them. The CDR3 length is 17 residues. Full variable domain (rest looked up from reference TRBV28 and TRBJ1-5): DVKVTQSSRYLVKRTGEKVFLECVQDMDHENMFWYRQDPGLGLRLIYFSYDVKMKEKGDIPEGYSVSREKKERFSLILESASTNQTSMYLCASSSYQGDYSNQPQHFGDGTRLSIL.

In this sample, this clone turned up a few times. The DNA for the CDR3 is TGTGCCAGCAGCACCACCCGGTTACTAGCGGGGGGGAATGAGCAGTTCTTC. Translating gives CASSTTRLLAGGNEQFF. This rearrangement joins TRBV7-9 to TRBJ2-1, with 13 bases matching TRBD2. The J segment lost 7 bases and the V segment lost 5 bases, leaving 11 bases of the junction unmatched. CDR3 size: 17 residues. CDR1 SEHNR and CDR2 FQNEAQ come from the germline V gene (reference sequence).

The V gene is TRBV30, the J gene TRBJ2-5; 7 bases match TRBD1. Germline values: CDR1 GTSNPN, CDR2 SVGIG (reference sequence). The V gene end was trimmed by 8 bases and the J gene end by 3 bases; junction bases not matched to a gene: 3. This CDR3 is built from 11 residues. Written as DNA, the CDR3 is TGTGCCCGTCAGGGGGAAGAGACCCAGTACTTC. It specifies CARQGEETQYF.

This chain joins TRBV6-6 and TRBJ1-2, with TRBD1 identical over 9 bases. V lost 6 bases, J lost 2 bases, and 10 bases stayed unmatched. This CDR3 is built from 16 residues. The V gene's germline CDR1 is MNHNY and CDR2 SVGAGI (reference sequence). CDR3 sequence reads: CASRAGTGWTNYGYTF. The CDR3 DNA reads as TGTGCCAGCAGGGCCGGGACAGGGTGGACCAACTATGGCTACACCTTC.

J is TRBJ1-6 and V is TRBV19, with D possibly being TRBD1 (6 bases). Germline V gene sequence: CDR1 LNHDA, CDR2 SQIVND (reference sequence). Trimming cost V 2 bases and J 8 bases, with 16 bases left between them. This CDR3 spans 16 amino acids. The CDR3 nucleotides read TGTGCCAGTAGTATACGGGCACAGGGACCCTATTCACCCCTCCACTTT. Its protein is CASSIRAQGPYSPLHF.

This chain links TRBV19 with TRBJ1-5, with D possibly being TRBD1 (5 bases). CDR3 size: 14 residues. CDR1 is LNHDA and CDR2 is SQIVND in the germline V gene (reference sequence). Trimming cost V 6 bases and J 3 bases, with 12 bases left between them. CDR3 bases: TGTGCCAGTAGGGAACAGGTACACAATCAGCCCCAGCATTTT. Amino acids: CASREQVHNQPQHF.

This chain uses TRBV4-2 with TRBJ2-3, with TRBD2 matching over 8 bases. Trimming at V came to 0 bases and at J to 0 bases, leaving 11 bases not matched to a gene. The CDR3 extends over 19 amino acids. Germline assignment: CDR1 LGHNA and CDR2 YNFKEQ. The CDR3 reads CASSQELGTSGYSTDTQYF. In nucleotides, the CDR3 is TGTGCCAGCAGCCAAGAACTGGGTACTAGCGGTTATAGCACAGATACGCAGTATTTT.

The count of this clone is one. CDR3 coding DNA: TGCAGCGGCCGGGACTTTACAGATACGCAGTATTTT. Encoded protein: CSGRDFTDTQYF. The V and J genes are TRBV29-1 and TRBJ2-3; D may be TRBD2 (6 bases). The V end was cut by 7 bases, the J end by 3 bases, with 11 bases between. The germline gives CDR1 SQVTM, CDR2 ANQGSEA. The CDR3 loop spans 12 amino acids.

The rearrangement uses TRBV27 and TRBJ2-7, with 8 bases identical to TRBD1. V lost 0 bases and J lost 2; bases outside the gene matches: 6. CDR1 MNHEY and CDR2 SMNVEV come from the germline V gene (reference sequence). CDR3 length: 16 residues. The CDR3 sequence is CASSLSETGDPYEQYF. CDR3 bases: TGTGCCAGCAGTTTATCAGAGACAGGGGACCCCTACGAGCAGTACTTC.

The rearrangement uses TRBV28 and TRBJ1-4; D is uncertain. This CDR3 comprises 12 residues. Germline-derived CDR1 and CDR2 are MDHEN and SYDVKM. Trimming took 0 bases from V and 7 from J, leaving 3 bases between them. The CDR3 DNA sequence: TGTGCCAGCAGTTTATGGGGTGAAAAACTGTTTTTT. This codes for CASSLWGEKLFF. Filled out from reference TRBV28 and TRBJ1-4, the complete variable domain reads DVKVTQSSRYLVKRTGEKVFLECVQDMDHENMFWYRQDPGLGLRLIYFSYDVKMKEKGDIPEGYSVSREKKERFSLILESASTNQTSMYLCASSLWGEKLFFGSGTQLSVL.